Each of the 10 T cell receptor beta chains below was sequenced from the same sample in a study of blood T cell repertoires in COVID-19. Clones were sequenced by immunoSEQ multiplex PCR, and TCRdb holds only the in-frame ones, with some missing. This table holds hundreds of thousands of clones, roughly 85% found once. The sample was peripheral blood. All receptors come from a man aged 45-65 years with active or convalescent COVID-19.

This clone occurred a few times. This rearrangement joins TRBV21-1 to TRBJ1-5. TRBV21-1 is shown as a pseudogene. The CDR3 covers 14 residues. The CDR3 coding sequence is TGTGCCAGCATTACGACCGGAGGTTATCTACCCCAGCATTTT. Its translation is CASITTGGYLPQHF.

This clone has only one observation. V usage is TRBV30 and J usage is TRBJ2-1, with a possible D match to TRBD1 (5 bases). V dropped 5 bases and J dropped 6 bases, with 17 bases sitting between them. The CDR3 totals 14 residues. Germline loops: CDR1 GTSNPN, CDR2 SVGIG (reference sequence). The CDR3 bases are TGTGCCTGGGTGGACACCTCTAGAATCAATGAGCAGTTCTTC. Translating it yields CAWVDTSRINEQFF.

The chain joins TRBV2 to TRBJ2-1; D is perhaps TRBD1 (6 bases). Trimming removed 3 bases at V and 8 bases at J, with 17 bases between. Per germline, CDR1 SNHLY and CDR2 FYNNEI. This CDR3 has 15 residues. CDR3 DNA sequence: TGTGCCAGCAGTGAGGACAGCACCCCGGTCCATGAGCAGTTCTTC. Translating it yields CASSEDSTPVHEQFF.

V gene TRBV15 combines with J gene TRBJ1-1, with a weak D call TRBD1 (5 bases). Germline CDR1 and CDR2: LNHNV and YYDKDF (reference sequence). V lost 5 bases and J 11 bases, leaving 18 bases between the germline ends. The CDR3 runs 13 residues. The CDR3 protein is CATSEGEYSRAFF. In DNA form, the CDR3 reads TGTGCCACCAGCGAAGGGGAATACTCCCGGGCTTTCTTT.

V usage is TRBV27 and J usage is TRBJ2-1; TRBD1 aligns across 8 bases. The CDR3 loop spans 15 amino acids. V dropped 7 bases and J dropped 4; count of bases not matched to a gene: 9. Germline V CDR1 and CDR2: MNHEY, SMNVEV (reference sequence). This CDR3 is CASKDGTGFYNEQFF. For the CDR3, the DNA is TGTGCCAGCAAGGATGGGACAGGATTTTACAATGAGCAGTTCTTC.

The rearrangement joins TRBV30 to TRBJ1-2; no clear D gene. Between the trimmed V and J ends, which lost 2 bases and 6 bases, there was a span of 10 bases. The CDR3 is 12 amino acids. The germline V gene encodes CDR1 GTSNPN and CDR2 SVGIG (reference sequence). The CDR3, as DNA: TGTGCCTGGAGTCCGGGAATCGATGGCTACACCTTC. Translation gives CAWSPGIDGYTF.

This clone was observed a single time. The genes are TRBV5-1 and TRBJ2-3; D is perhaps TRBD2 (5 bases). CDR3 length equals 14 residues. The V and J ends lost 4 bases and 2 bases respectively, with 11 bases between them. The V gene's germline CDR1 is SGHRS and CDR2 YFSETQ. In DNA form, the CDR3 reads TGCGCCAGCAGCCCCGGACTCCCCACAGATACGCAGTATTTT. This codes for CASSPGLPTDTQYF.

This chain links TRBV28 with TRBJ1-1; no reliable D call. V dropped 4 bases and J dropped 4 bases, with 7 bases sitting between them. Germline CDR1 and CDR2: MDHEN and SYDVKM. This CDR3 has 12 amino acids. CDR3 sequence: CASSWAGTEAFF. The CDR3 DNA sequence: TGTGCCAGCAGTTGGGCGGGCACTGAAGCTTTCTTT.

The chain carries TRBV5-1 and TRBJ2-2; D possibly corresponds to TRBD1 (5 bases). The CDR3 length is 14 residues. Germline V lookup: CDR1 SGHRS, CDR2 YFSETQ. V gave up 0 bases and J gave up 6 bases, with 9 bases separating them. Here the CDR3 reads CASSLEGSAGELFF. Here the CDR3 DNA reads TGCGCCAGCAGCTTGGAGGGGTCGGCCGGGGAGCTGTTTTTT.

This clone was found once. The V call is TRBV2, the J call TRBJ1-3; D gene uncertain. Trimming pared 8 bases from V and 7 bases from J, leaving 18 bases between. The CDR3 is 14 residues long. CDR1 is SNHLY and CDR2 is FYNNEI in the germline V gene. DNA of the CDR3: TGTGCCAGCTGCCCGGGGTTAAGGAGGAACACCATATATTTT. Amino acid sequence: CASCPGLRRNTIYF.